The T cell receptor beta chain described here comes from a study of OX40 agonist ivuxolimab in advanced cancers. Study-wide points: Dosing at 0.1 to 3.0 mg/kg was accompanied by clonal expansion of CD4+ and CD8+ blood T cells by week 6.

CDR3 length: 14 residues. Germline-derived CDR1 and CDR2 are MDHEN and SYDVKM. Trimming left V 6 bases short and J 4 bases short, with 13 bases between. On this clone itself: Its antigen is unknown.

No patient had autoimmune disease or received systemic immunosuppression. Blood draws occurred at baseline, cycle 4 day 1, and cycle 7 day 1. The table came from immunoSEQ multiplex PCR; TCRdb's copy has only in-frame clones and leaves some out. The sample carries about 71,000 clones, over 80% recorded once. The TCR comes from an adult with an advanced solid tumor such as melanoma, head and neck, liver or kidney cancer. The sample was CD4+ or CD8+ T cells sorted from blood, taken in a trial of the OX40 agonist ivuxolimab. V is TRBV28 and J is TRBJ1-5; D ambiguous. The CDR3 is CASSLDRRNQPQHF. The CDR3 DNA sequence: TGTGCCAGCAGCCTGGACCGTCGTAATCAGCCCCAGCATTTT.